Each of the 28 T cell receptor beta chains below was sequenced from the same sample in a study of shared clonotypes between healthy human individuals (dated by TCRdb to the early 2020s). CD8 naive samples consisted of CD45RO-negative cells that were positively selected for CCR7, yielding a CD45RA+CCR7+ population without TemRA cells. Libraries came from the immunoSEQ multiplex PCR assay. Not all clones reach the TCRdb copy of this immuneACCESS table, which keeps in-frame sequences only. Checked studies attribute under half of the gap to unresolved V genes and leave the rest unexplained. This sample has more than 2 million clones in its table, and just over 90% of those were observed once. About 1.6% of the sample is taken by the ten largest. Sequencing was performed on naive CD8+ T cells from PBMCs. Sample cell subset or site, as interpreted from the label and publication: CD45RA+CCR7+. The origin of the receptors is a man aged 18 to 29 in good health. Some clones in this sample may be carry-over from other donors' samples.

The chain combines TRBV19 with TRBJ2-7; D possibly uses TRBD1 or TRBD2 (6 bases each). V shed 11 bases and J shed 3 bases, with 20 bases lying between them. This CDR3 spans 14 amino acids. CDR1 LNHDA and CDR2 SQIVND come from the germline V gene (reference sequence). DNA of the CDR3: TGTGCCTACAAGGGGAGGCCACAGGGCTACGAGCAGTACTTC. Its translation: CAYKGRPQGYEQYF.

The chain employs TRBV27 and TRBJ2-4; D call uncertain. This CDR3 is built from 15 residues. Trimming pared 4 bases from V and 2 bases from J, leaving 12 bases between. In germline, CDR1 is MNHEY, CDR2 SMNVEV (reference sequence). The DNA for the CDR3 is TGTGCCAGCAGTTCGGCCCGCGGTTCCAAAAACATTCAGTACTTC. Amino acid sequence: CASSSARGSKNIQYF.

This clone appeared a single time. The chain combines TRBV19 with TRBJ1-1; unclear D gene. V shed 4 bases and J shed 4 bases, with 16 bases lying between them. This CDR3 is built from 15 residues. Germline V CDR1 and CDR2: LNHDA, SQIVND (reference sequence). CDR3 sequence: CASSSPRTGGTEAFF. CDR3 sequence (DNA): TGTGCCAGTAGTAGCCCCCGAACTGGTGGCACTGAAGCTTTCTTT.

This chain joins TRBV5-6 and TRBJ2-3; no clear D gene. This CDR3 spans 13 amino acids. CDR1 and CDR2 from the germline V gene are SGHDT and YYEEEE. V was cut by 1 base and J by 4 bases, with 7 bases left in between. The CDR3: CASSLMGPDTQYF. The CDR3 DNA reads as TGTGCCAGCAGCTTGATGGGTCCAGATACGCAGTATTTT.

The V and J genes are TRBV7-6 and TRBJ1-1; TRBD1 might be the D (5 bases). Germline CDR1 is SGHVS and CDR2 is FNYEAQ. This CDR3 has 15 residues. V shed 6 bases and J shed 0 bases, with 14 bases lying between them. Here the CDR3 reads CASRGRPEMNTEAFF. The DNA for the CDR3 is TGTGCCAGCAGGGGACGGCCCGAGATGAACACTGAAGCTTTCTTT.

V gene TRBV9 combines with J gene TRBJ2-7, with TRBD2 as a possible D gene (5 bases). Trimming cost V 0 bases and J 3 bases, with 13 bases left between them. Looked up from germline, CDR1 is SGDLS and CDR2 is YYNGEE. This CDR3 contains 15 residues. Written as DNA, the CDR3 is TGTGCCAGCAGCGTAGATCTCGGGATCTACTACGAGCAGTACTTC. The encoded protein is CASSVDLGIYYEQYF.

This clone came up a few times. The rearrangement uses TRBV11-2 and TRBJ1-1; D not certain. In germline, CDR1 is SGHAT, CDR2 FQNNGV. V was shortened by 5 bases and J by 7 bases, with 17 bases between the two germline ends. This CDR3 region has 14 residues. The CDR3 reads CASSLGVAKIEAFF. The CDR3 bases are TGTGCCAGCAGCCTCGGGGTGGCTAAGATTGAAGCTTTCTTT.

Comment on this clone: Within the sample, other DNA sequences also encode this same CDR3. V and J are TRBV27 and TRBJ2-2; D gene uncertain. The CDR3 consists of 13 residues. The germline V gene encodes CDR1 MNHEY and CDR2 SMNVEV (reference sequence). The V end lost 5 bases, the J end lost 1 base, and 5 bases lay between the germline ends. The CDR3 is CASSVLNTGELFF. The CDR3 DNA reads TGTGCCAGCAGTGTATTGAACACCGGGGAGCTGTTTTTT.

The rearrangement uses TRBV7-2 and TRBJ1-5, with D unresolved. This CDR3 is built from 16 residues. Per the germline V gene, CDR1 is SGHTA and CDR2 is FQGNSA. V shed 4 bases and J shed 0 bases, with 13 bases lying between them. CDR3 loop: CASSSWESNSNQPQHF. The CDR3 nucleotides read TGTGCCAGCAGCTCTTGGGAATCAAATAGCAATCAGCCCCAGCATTTT.

The chain employs TRBV5-6 and TRBJ2-3, with 10 bases identical to TRBD2. CDR1 and CDR2 (germline): SGHDT, YYEEEE. The junction had 5 bases not matched to a gene; V was cut back by 1 base and J by 6 bases. The CDR3 has 15 amino acids. Here the CDR3 DNA reads TGTGCCAGCAGCTTGCCGAGCGGGAGGGTGGATACGCAGTATTTT. Translating gives CASSLPSGRVDTQYF.

The chain has TRBV21-1 and TRBJ2-7; the table gives TRBD2 as D, unverified against the DNA. TRBV21-1 is a pseudogene segment. The CDR3 runs 17 residues. The CDR3 nucleotides read TGTGCCAGACCAACCGGGACTAGCGGGAGTGCCTACTACGAGCAGTACTTC. This encodes CARPTGTSGSAYYEQYF.

The rearrangement uses TRBV27 and TRBJ2-1, with D possibly called TRBD1 or TRBD2 (5 bases each). V lost 7 bases and J lost 0, with 10 bases in between. The CDR3 is 14 amino acids. Looked up from germline, CDR1 is MNHEY and CDR2 is SMNVEV (reference sequence). CDR3 protein: CASTGQGSYNEQFF. In DNA form, the CDR3 reads TGTGCCAGCACGGGGCAGGGCTCCTACAATGAGCAGTTCTTC.

The chain couples TRBV19 to TRBJ2-1; 13 nucleotides match TRBD2. This CDR3 is built from 18 residues. J was trimmed by 0 bases and V by 6 bases; bases with no gene match: 8. Germline V lookup: CDR1 LNHDA, CDR2 SQIVND (reference sequence). Here the CDR3 reads CASSNDWTSGSSYNEQFF. CDR3 bases: TGTGCCAGTAGCAATGACTGGACTAGCGGGAGCTCCTACAATGAGCAGTTCTTC.

This clone showed up just once. J is TRBJ2-2 and V is TRBV7-9; D tentatively reads TRBD1 or TRBD2 (5 bases each). Germline V CDR1 and CDR2: SEHNR, FQNEAQ (reference sequence). The CDR3 contains 16 residues. V was cut by 2 bases and J by 7 bases, with 17 bases left in between. The CDR3 DNA reads as TGTGCCAGCAGCTTACGGGACCCATACAGTGGCGGGGAGCTGTTTTTT. This sequence encodes CASSLRDPYSGGELFF.

The chain couples TRBV6-5 to TRBJ2-2; 10 bases are a match to TRBD2. This CDR3 spans 15 amino acids. The germline V gene encodes CDR1 MNHEY and CDR2 SVGAGI. J lost 8 bases, V lost 0 bases, and 3 bases had no gene match. CDR3: CASSYSETSGGELFF. The CDR3 DNA is TGTGCCAGCAGTTACTCGGAGACTAGCGGGGGGGAGCTGTTTTTT.

The chain combines TRBV6-5 with TRBJ2-1; 10 bases agree with TRBD1. The CDR3 is 14 amino acids. V gave up 4 bases and J gave up 6 bases; unmatched junction bases: 3. Germline V gives CDR1 MNHEY, CDR2 SVGAGI. The CDR3 DNA is TGTGCCAGCAGTTTGACAGGGGGCGGCAATGAGCAGTTCTTC. Protein product: CASSLTGGGNEQFF.

The CDR3 nucleotides read TGTGCCAGCAGCTCCCCGGGACAGACAGGAGGTGGCAATCAGCCCCAGCATTTT. Protein sequence: CASSSPGQTGGGNQPQHF. The chain has TRBV7-9 and TRBJ1-5; 7 bases are a match to TRBD1. Germline CDR1 reads SEHNR; CDR2 reads FQNEAQ (reference sequence). Trimming took 4 bases from V and 2 from J; bases not matched to a gene: 14. The CDR3 is 18 residues long.

J is TRBJ2-5 and V is TRBV23-1; 8 nucleotides align to TRBD2. TRBV23-1 is filed as an ORF, its function uncertain. Trimming cost V 2 bases and J 5 bases; bases outside gene matches: 13. The CDR3 spans 17 residues. This chain's CDR3 is CASSQNLAGGRVETQYF. The CDR3 DNA reads TGCGCCAGCAGTCAAAATTTGGCGGGAGGTAGGGTGGAGACCCAGTACTTC.

This clone appeared once. The rearrangement joins TRBV4-1 to TRBJ2-1; 7 positions agree with TRBD2. In germline, CDR1 is MGHRA, CDR2 YSYEKL. V was clipped by 0 bases and J by 5 bases; unmatched bases: 10. This CDR3 is built from 17 residues. CDR3 in DNA: TGCGCCAGCAGCCAAGACACTTGGGCGGGAGCTCACAATGAGCAGTTCTTC. Encoded protein: CASSQDTWAGAHNEQFF.

V is TRBV27 and J is TRBJ2-7; possible D gene TRBD2, 5 bases. The germline V and J ends were trimmed by 6 bases and 7 bases, with 13 bases remaining between them. CDR3 length: 12 residues. In germline, CDR1 is MNHEY, CDR2 SMNVEV (reference sequence). The CDR3 loop is CASRPSSGEQYF. As DNA, the CDR3 is TGTGCCAGCAGGCCTTCCAGCGGAGAGCAGTACTTC.

V and J are TRBV7-9 and TRBJ2-2; TRBD2 agrees at 13 bases. CDR3 length equals 18 residues. The germline CDR1 and CDR2 sequences are SEHNR and FQNEAQ (reference sequence). The V segment lost 5 bases and the J segment 6 bases; nucleotides outside the gene matches: 12. The CDR3 nucleotides are TGTGCCAGCAGCCACCCGACTAGCGGGAGGTTTTGGGCCGGGGAGCTGTTTTTT. Its translation: CASSHPTSGRFWAGELFF.

The chain employs TRBV5-6 and TRBJ2-7; 10 nucleotides agree with TRBD1. Germline V gene sequence: CDR1 SGHDT, CDR2 YYEEEE. The CDR3 consists of 14 residues. V lost 0 bases to trimming and J lost 5 bases; unmatched junction nucleotides: 2. For the CDR3, the DNA is TGTGCCAGCAGCTTGGTCGGGACAGGGGACGAGCAGTACTTC. It is translated as CASSLVGTGDEQYF.

Here the CDR3 DNA reads TGTGCCAGCAGTTCCGGACAGAGCTCCTACGAGCAGTACTTC. Translating gives CASSSGQSSYEQYF. The chain links TRBV27 to TRBJ2-7, with D possibly being TRBD1 (6 bases). Germline CDR1 MNHEY, CDR2 SMNVEV (reference sequence). CDR3 length equals 14 residues. V was shortened by 4 bases and J by 0 bases, with 10 bases between the two germline ends.

This chain links TRBV13 with TRBJ1-4, with 10 bases matching TRBD1. The CDR3 spans 15 residues. V dropped 0 bases and J dropped 7; count of bases not matched to a gene: 2. CDR1 is PRHDT and CDR2 is FYEKMQ in the germline V gene (reference sequence). In DNA, the CDR3 is TGTGCCAGCAGCTTAGGAGGGACAGGGGTTGAAAAACTGTTTTTT. The encoded protein is CASSLGGTGVEKLFF.

The chain recombines TRBV7-9 with TRBJ2-1, with 10 nucleotides matching TRBD2. Germline V gives CDR1 SEHNR, CDR2 FQNEAQ (reference sequence). The CDR3 loop spans 18 amino acids. Germline trimming cut 3 bases from V and 7 bases from J; bases unmatched to any gene: 15. DNA for the CDR3: TGTGCCAGCAGCTTCGAACTCGTCGAACTAGCGGGGAGTAATGAGCAGTTCTTC. Its translation is CASSFELVELAGSNEQFF.

About this clone itself: Other DNA sequences in the sample encode the same CDR3. V gene TRBV5-1 combines with J gene TRBJ2-1; TRBD2 matches at 7 bases. The V gene's germline CDR1 is SGHRS and CDR2 YFSETQ. The CDR3 extends over 15 amino acids. With V trimmed by 0 bases and J by 3 bases, 3 bases remained unmatched. CDR3 loop: CASSLASGIYNEQFF. In DNA form, the CDR3 reads TGCGCCAGCAGCTTGGCTAGCGGTATCTACAATGAGCAGTTCTTC.

This chain's CDR3 is CASSLFETGELFF. CDR3 DNA: TGTGCCAGCAGTTTGTTTGAGACCGGGGAGCTGTTTTTT. The genes are TRBV27 and TRBJ2-2; D not certain. The CDR3 totals 13 residues. Trimming took 3 bases from V and 5 from J, leaving 7 bases between them. In germline, CDR1 is MNHEY, CDR2 SMNVEV (reference sequence).

The chain links TRBV11-3 to TRBJ2-7; D is ambiguous. V lost 5 bases and J lost 3, with 17 bases in between. The CDR3 is made up of 15 amino acids. From germline, CDR1 is SGHNT and CDR2 YENEEA. The CDR3 bases are TGTGCCAGCAGCCCAAACCCGGCAGGTTACTACGAGCAGTACTTC. Its translation: CASSPNPAGYYEQYF. Using reference TRBV11-3 and TRBJ2-7 for the parts outside the CDR3, the full variable domain is EAGVVQSPRYKIIEKKQPVAFWCNPISGHNTLYWYLQNLGQGPELLIRYENEEAVDDSQLPKDRFSAERLKGVDSTLKIQPAELGDSAVYLCASSPNPAGYYEQYFGPGTRLTVT.